Below, one T cell receptor beta chain is given with its context. Each participant's cohort was designated according to participant-reported clinical history. Authors' analysis steps: It was from reference gene primer amplification that nucleated cell counts were estimated. Produced via immunoSEQ multiplex PCR; TCRdb's table is partial and in-frame only. D and trimming were read from the DNA, whereas the V and J calls and clone size are those reported in that table. The repertoire holds approximately 160,000 clones, with about 88% as singletons. This specimen belongs to a study of blood T cell repertoires in COVID-19. The wider study: Samples of COVID-19 (acute and convalescent) were obtained from the United States, Italy and Spain. T cells, B-cell-depleted T cells, or PBMCs supplied cDNA or gDNA.

This CDR3 has 21 residues. The clonotype was recovered from a man in his fifties or sixties who had recovered from COVID-19. The sequencing sample was made of PBMCs or T cells enriched from blood (not recorded which). J is TRBJ1-5 and V is TRBV12-2. TRBV12-2 is a listed pseudogene. As DNA, the CDR3 is TGTGCAAGTCGCTTAACGCCCCGGACGGCCGGGAGCGGGGGTCGCAATCAGCCCCAGCATTTT. Translation gives CASRLTPRTAGSGGRNQPQHF.